These 18 T cell receptor beta chains were all obtained from the same sample, sequenced in a study of human T cells and chemical hapten exposure. One entry per CDR3 protein results from TCRdb running MiXCR on the RACE reads. The table includes about 160,000 distinct CDR3 sequences, 25% to 35% detected once. Time point defined: patch test 3, about 24 weeks after DPC sensitization. The treatment: therapeutic diphenylcyclopropenone sensitization with weekly scalp DPC. The source material was whole blood, sampled in connection with sensitization to the hapten diphenylcyclopropenone (DPC). The receptors here all came from a woman aged 18-35 years with alopecia areata. Some clones in this sample may be carry-over from other donors' samples.

The table lists this clonotype with a few counts. The chain joins TRBV2 to TRBJ2-7; unclear D gene. CDR1 is SNHLY and CDR2 is FYNNEI in the germline V gene. Trimming stripped 3 bases from V and 2 bases from J, with 8 bases between. CDR3 length: 13 residues. In DNA, the CDR3 is TGTGCCAGCAGTGACTGGACCGCCTACGAGCAGTACTTC. This encodes CASSDWTAYEQYF.

V and J are TRBV29-1 and TRBJ1-1; D may be TRBD1 (5 bases). Germline V gene lookup returns CDR1 SQVTM and CDR2 ANQGSEA. This CDR3 contains 13 residues. V lost 5 bases and J lost 4, with 14 bases in between. The CDR3 nucleotides are TGCAGCGTTTTGGCACCTCAGGGCACTGAAGCTTTCTTT. Translated, it gives CSVLAPQGTEAFF.

This clonotype was counted between two and nine times. This chain uses TRBV20-1 with TRBJ1-3; no firm D call. The V gene's germline CDR1 is DFQATT and CDR2 SNEGSKA (reference sequence). The CDR3 is made up of 14 amino acids. V dropped 1 base and J dropped 2 bases, with 9 bases sitting between them. The CDR3 coding sequence is TGCAGTGCTAGAGGGCACGGAGCTGGAAACACCATATATTTT. This encodes CSARGHGAGNTIYF.

The CDR3 DNA is TGTGCCAGCAGCTTCGGAGCGGGAGAGCAGTACTTC. Encoded protein: CASSFGAGEQYF. The V call is TRBV11-2, the J call TRBJ2-7; TRBD2 aligns across 7 bases. The CDR3 sequence is 12 residues long. The J segment lost 7 bases and the V segment lost 3 bases, leaving 3 bases of the junction unmatched. Germline V CDR1 and CDR2: SGHAT, FQNNGV. The whole variable domain, filled in from reference TRBV11-2 and TRBJ2-7, reads EAGVAQSPRYKIIEKRQSVAFWCNPISGHATLYWYQQILGQGPKLLIQFQNNGVVDDSQLPKDRFSAERLKGVDSTLKIQPAKLEDSAVYLCASSFGAGEQYFGPGTRLTVT.

The sample holds a few counts of this clonotype. This chain links TRBV20-1 with TRBJ2-3; TRBD2 might be the D (6 bases). V shed 5 bases and J shed 1 base, with 13 bases lying between them. The CDR3 totals 14 residues. Germline values: CDR1 DFQATT, CDR2 SNEGSKA (reference sequence). Written as DNA, the CDR3 is TGCAGTGCTCCAAGGACTATCCGCACAGATACGCAGTATTTT. Its translation: CSAPRTIRTDTQYF.

The CDR3 protein is CASSESPTGEKGYTF. DNA of the CDR3: TGTGCCAGCAGTGAATCGCCCACAGGGGAGAAAGGCTACACCTTC. The gene calls are TRBV25-1 and TRBJ1-2; TRBD1 matches at 7 bases. This CDR3 has 15 residues. CDR1 MGHDK and CDR2 SYGVNS come from the germline V gene. Unmatched junction bases numbered 10, after V lost 1 base and J lost 8 bases.

This clonotype is large within its sample. V usage is TRBV4-1 and J usage is TRBJ2-3; unclear D gene. The length of the CDR3 is 16 residues. The V and J ends lost 1 base and 4 bases respectively, with 15 bases between them. The germline V gene has CDR1 MGHRA and CDR2 YSYEKL. The CDR3 is CASSQAPTGRSDTQYF. As DNA, the CDR3 is TGCGCCAGCAGCCAAGCCCCTACCGGGCGTTCAGATACGCAGTATTTT.

V usage is TRBV6-5 and J usage is TRBJ1-2; D not certain. The CDR3 length is 15 residues. V was cut by 3 bases and J by 8 bases, with 19 bases left in between. CDR1 and CDR2 from the germline V gene are MNHEY and SVGAGI. CDR3 region: CASSYVGPGLKGYTF. The CDR3, as DNA: TGTGCCAGCAGTTATGTCGGCCCCGGACTCAAGGGCTACACCTTC.

The sample holds one count of this clonotype. The chain is built from TRBV5-1 and TRBJ2-3, with D possibly being TRBD1 or TRBD2 (5 bases each). CDR1 and CDR2 (germline): SGHRS, YFSETQ. The CDR3 consists of 14 residues. V lost 7 bases to trimming and J lost 3 bases, with 15 bases between them. The DNA for the CDR3 is TGCGCCAGCGGCCGGGACCAAGTGACAGATACGCAGTATTTT. This encodes CASGRDQVTDTQYF.

The rearrangement uses TRBV3-1 and TRBJ1-3; D not resolved. Germline loops: CDR1 LGHDT, CDR2 YNNKEL (reference sequence). V was pared by 0 bases and J by 0 bases, with 15 bases between. This CDR3 comprises 18 residues. DNA of the CDR3: TGTGCCAGCAGCCAAGATGGAGGAGGGCCTACCTCTGGAAACACCATATATTTT. Amino acids: CASSQDGGGPTSGNTIYF.

This clonotype was counted only a few times. The CDR3 protein is CASSDGQQETQYF. The DNA for the CDR3 is TGCGCCAGCAGCGACGGACAGCAAGAGACCCAGTACTTC. This chain links TRBV5-1 with TRBJ2-5; D is possibly TRBD1 (6 bases). The CDR3 is 13 residues long. The germline V gene encodes CDR1 SGHRS and CDR2 YFSETQ. Trimming took off 4 bases at V and 2 bases at J, with 9 bases between the two ends.

This clonotype was detected a few times. The chain has TRBV5-4 and TRBJ1-6; D remains unclear. Trimming pared 4 bases from V and 10 bases from J, leaving 12 bases between. Per germline, CDR1 SGHNT and CDR2 YYREEE (reference sequence). The CDR3 has 13 residues. The CDR3 is CASSRETDSPLHF. CDR3 nucleotide sequence: TGTGCCAGCAGCCGGGAGACGGACTCACCCCTCCACTTT.

This clonotype was found many times. The chain couples TRBV7-2 to TRBJ1-5, with D tentatively TRBD1 (6 bases). V lost 2 bases and J 4 bases, leaving 12 bases between the germline ends. Germline V CDR1 and CDR2: SGHTA, FQGNSA. The CDR3 runs to 15 residues. This CDR3 is CASSLRQGSNQPQHF. In DNA form, the CDR3 reads TGTGCCAGCAGCTTAAGGCAGGGGTCGAATCAGCCCCAGCATTTT. Filled out from reference TRBV7-2 and TRBJ1-5, the complete variable domain reads GAGVSQSPSNKVTEKGKDVELRCDPISGHTALYWYRQSLGQGLEFLIYFQGNSAPDKSGLPSDRFSAERTGGSVSTLTIQRTQQEDSAVYLCASSLRQGSNQPQHFGDGTRLSIL.

This clonotype was seen a few times. The V call is TRBV19, the J call TRBJ1-2; TRBD1 is a possible D gene (5 bases). The V gene lost 4 bases and the J gene lost 6 bases, with 6 bases spanning the gap. The CDR3 is 11 residues long. Germline V lookup: CDR1 LNHDA, CDR2 SQIVND (reference sequence). In DNA, the CDR3 is TGTGCCAGTAGTACCAGGGATGGCTACACCTTC. As protein: CASSTRDGYTF.

The chain employs TRBV16 and TRBJ1-5; D is unclear. The CDR3 is 14 residues long. Trimming shortened V by 0 bases and J by 4 bases, and 7 bases separated the two germline ends. CDR1 is KGHSY and CDR2 is FQNENV in the germline V gene. As DNA, the CDR3 is TGTGCCAGCAGCCAATCCACCCTAAATCAGCCCCAGCATTTT. This sequence encodes CASSQSTLNQPQHF. The full variable domain, with the rest looked up from reference TRBV16 and TRBJ1-5, is GEEVAQTPKHLVRGEGQKAKLYCAPIKGHSYVFWYQQVLKNEFKFLISFQNENVFDETGMPKERFSAKCLPNSPCSLEIQATKLEDSAVYFCASSQSTLNQPQHFGDGTRLSIL.

This clonotype has just one count. The chain combines TRBV12-3 or TRBV12-4 with TRBJ1-5; 8 nucleotides agree with TRBD1. Trimming at V came to 5 bases and at J to 4 bases, leaving 4 bases not matched to a gene. The CDR3 contains 14 residues. CDR3 DNA: TGTGCCAGCAGTCCACAGGGGGTAAATCAGCCCCAGCATTTT. Translation: CASSPQGVNQPQHF.

The J gene is TRBJ2-2, the V gene TRBV24-1; D perhaps matches TRBD2 (6 bases). The germline CDR1 and CDR2 sequences are KGHDR and SFDVKD. There are 17 residues in the CDR3. Trimming removed 2 bases from V and 0 bases from J, with 12 bases in between. CDR3: CATSDSGRTANTGELFF. The CDR3 nucleotides are TGTGCCACCAGTGATTCCGGGAGAACCGCGAACACCGGGGAGCTGTTTTTT.

The chain combines TRBV20-1 with TRBJ2-3; 11 bases agree with TRBD2. Per germline, CDR1 DFQATT and CDR2 SNEGSKA (reference sequence). With 6 bases clipped from V and 1 base from J, the junction kept 6 bases outside the gene matches. The CDR3 runs to 15 residues. CDR3 sequence reads: CSADSGRAGTDTQYF. The CDR3 DNA follows: TGCAGTGCAGATAGCGGGAGGGCGGGCACAGATACGCAGTATTTT.